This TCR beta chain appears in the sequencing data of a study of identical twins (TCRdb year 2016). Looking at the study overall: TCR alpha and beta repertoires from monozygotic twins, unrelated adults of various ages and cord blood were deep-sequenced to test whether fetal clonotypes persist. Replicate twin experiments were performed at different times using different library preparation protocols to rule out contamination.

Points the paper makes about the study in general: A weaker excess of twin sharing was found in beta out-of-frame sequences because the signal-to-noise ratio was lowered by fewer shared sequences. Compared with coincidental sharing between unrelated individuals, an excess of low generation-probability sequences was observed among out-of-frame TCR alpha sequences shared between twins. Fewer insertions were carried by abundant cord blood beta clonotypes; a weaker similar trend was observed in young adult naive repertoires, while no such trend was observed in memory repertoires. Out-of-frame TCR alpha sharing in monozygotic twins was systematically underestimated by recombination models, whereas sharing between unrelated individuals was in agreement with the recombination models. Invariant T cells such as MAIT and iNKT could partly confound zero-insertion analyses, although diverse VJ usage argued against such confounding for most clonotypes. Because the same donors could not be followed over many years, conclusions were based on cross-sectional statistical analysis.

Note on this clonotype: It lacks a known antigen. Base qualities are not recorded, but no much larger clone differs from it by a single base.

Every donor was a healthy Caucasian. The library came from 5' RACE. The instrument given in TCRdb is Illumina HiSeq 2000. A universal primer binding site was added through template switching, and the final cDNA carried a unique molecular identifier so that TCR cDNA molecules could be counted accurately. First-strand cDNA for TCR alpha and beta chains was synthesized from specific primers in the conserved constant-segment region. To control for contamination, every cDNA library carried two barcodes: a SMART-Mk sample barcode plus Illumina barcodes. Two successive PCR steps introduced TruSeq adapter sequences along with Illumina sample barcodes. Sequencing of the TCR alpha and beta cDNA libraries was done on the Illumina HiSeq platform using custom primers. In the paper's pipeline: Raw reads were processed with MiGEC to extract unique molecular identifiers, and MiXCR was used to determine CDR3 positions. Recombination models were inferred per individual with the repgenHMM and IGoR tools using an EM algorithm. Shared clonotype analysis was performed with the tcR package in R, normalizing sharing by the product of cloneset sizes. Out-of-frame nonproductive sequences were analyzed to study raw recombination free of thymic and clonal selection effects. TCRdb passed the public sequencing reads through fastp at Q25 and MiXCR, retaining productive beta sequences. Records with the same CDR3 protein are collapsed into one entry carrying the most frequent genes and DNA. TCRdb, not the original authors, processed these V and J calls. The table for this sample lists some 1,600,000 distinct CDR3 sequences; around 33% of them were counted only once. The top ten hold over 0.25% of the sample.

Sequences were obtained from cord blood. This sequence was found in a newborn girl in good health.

The base sequence is TGCAGTGCTAGATACTATAGCAATCAGCCCCAGCATTTT. Translated, it gives CSARYYSNQPQHF. Here the chain combines TRBV20-1 and TRBJ1-5; too little of a D gene remains to name it. Looking up the germline V gene (reference sequence) yields CDR1 DFQATT and CDR2 SNEGSKA. The CDR3 has 13 amino acids, counting the end cysteine and phenylalanine. CDR3 DNA only is kept here, 39 bases in frame from base 1. V loses 2 bases, J loses 0 bases, and the germline ends lie 5 bases apart.